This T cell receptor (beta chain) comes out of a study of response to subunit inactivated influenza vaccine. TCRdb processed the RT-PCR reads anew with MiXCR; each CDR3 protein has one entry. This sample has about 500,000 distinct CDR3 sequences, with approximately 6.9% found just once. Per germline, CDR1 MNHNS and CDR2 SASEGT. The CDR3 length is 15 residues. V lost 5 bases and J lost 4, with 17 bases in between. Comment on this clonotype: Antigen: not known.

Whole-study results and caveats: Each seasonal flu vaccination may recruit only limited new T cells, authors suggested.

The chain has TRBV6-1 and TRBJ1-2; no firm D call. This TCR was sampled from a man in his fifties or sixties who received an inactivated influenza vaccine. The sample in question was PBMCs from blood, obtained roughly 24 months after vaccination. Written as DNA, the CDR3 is TGTGCCAGCAGTACCCCCGGCAGGTCGGGCTATGGCTACACCTTC. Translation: CASSTPGRSGYGYTF.